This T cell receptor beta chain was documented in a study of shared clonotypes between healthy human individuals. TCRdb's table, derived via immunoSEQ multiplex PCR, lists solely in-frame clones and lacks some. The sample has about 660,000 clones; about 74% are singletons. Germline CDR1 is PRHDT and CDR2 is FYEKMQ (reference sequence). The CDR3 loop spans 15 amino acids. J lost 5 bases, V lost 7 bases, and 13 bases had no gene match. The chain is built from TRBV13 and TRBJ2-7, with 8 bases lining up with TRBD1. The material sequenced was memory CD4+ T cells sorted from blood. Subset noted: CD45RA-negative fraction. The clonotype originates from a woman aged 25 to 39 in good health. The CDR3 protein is CASTFKPTGGHEQYF. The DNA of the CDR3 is TGTGCCAGCACCTTCAAGCCCACAGGGGGTCACGAGCAGTACTTC.